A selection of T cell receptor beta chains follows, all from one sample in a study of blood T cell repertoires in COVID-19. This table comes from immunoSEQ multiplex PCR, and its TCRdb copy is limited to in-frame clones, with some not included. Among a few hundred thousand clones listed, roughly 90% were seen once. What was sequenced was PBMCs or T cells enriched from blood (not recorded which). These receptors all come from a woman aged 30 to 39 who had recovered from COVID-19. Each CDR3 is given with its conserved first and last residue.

CASFGGQGGTEAFF	TRBJ1-1	TRBV6-5
CSDRGGSSYNEQFF	TRBJ2-1	TRBV29-1
CASSRRDRDRAYNEQFF	TRBJ2-1	TRBV27
CASGIGGFNSPLHF	TRBJ1-6	TRBV27
CASSRSSMNTEAFF	TRBJ1-1	TRBV6-2/TRBV6-3
CASSDRDLPTEAFF	TRBJ1-1	TRBV6-1
CASSIGRGPYEQYF	TRBJ2-7	TRBV19
CASSPGLSREQYF	TRBJ2-7	TRBV28
CASGGRGARTGVTGELFF	TRBJ2-2	TRBV19
CASSRTGEFRTGYSPLHF	TRBJ1-6	TRBV4-1
CASSAIGGVSGNTIYF	TRBJ1-3	TRBV7-9
CASSKRTGETQYF	TRBJ2-5	TRBV21-1
CASRRRTSYEKLFF	TRBJ1-4	TRBV19
CASSLRHSGGNTGELFF	TRBJ2-2	TRBV4-1
CAWSVRRGTGNTIYF	TRBJ1-3	TRBV30
CASSSVDGGSQPQHF	TRBJ1-5	TRBV5-1
CASSQDYDYGYTF	TRBJ1-2	TRBV5-1
CASSGGAGQPQHF	TRBJ1-5	TRBV19
CASSHHDRNEQFF	TRBJ2-1	TRBV3-1/TRBV3-2
CATSRGSGQGLQPQHF	TRBJ1-5	TRBV15
CASSPGAGQGYTF	TRBJ1-2	TRBV18
CASSLGPGKLFF	TRBJ1-4	TRBV11-2
CAIQQGRQAFF	TRBJ1-1	TRBV28
CASSPTSMNTEAFF	TRBJ1-1	TRBV28
CASSQEGLPNYGYTF	TRBJ1-2	TRBV4-1
CASSAYSGNYEQYF	TRBJ2-7	TRBV4-3
CASGSTGTGFRETQYF	TRBJ2-5	TRBV19
CASSRTELPNYGYTF	TRBJ1-2	TRBV18
CASSSDSREQYF	TRBJ2-7	TRBV5-1
CASRPSAGGGEQFF	TRBJ2-1	TRBV9
CASRGGGSYEQYF	TRBJ2-7	TRBV19
CASSPRQLTEAFF	TRBJ1-1	TRBV5-1
CASSLGSTRAFF	TRBJ1-1	TRBV28
CASSQDRGDTDTQYF	TRBJ2-3	TRBV3-1/TRBV3-2
CASSTTMNTEAFF	TRBJ1-1	TRBV11-2
CASSLQGAGANVLTF	TRBJ2-6	TRBV5-1
CASRAGTDTQPQHF	TRBJ1-5	TRBV2
CASSEPAGGEQFF	TRBJ2-1	TRBV10-1
CATSDPGTGRETQYF	TRBJ2-5	TRBV24-1
CAWSRMQSSTDTQYF	TRBJ2-3	TRBV30
CASSEEGVGTGELFF	TRBJ2-2	TRBV2
CASSLYHTGTDQETQYF	TRBJ2-5	TRBV28
CASSVGDTRAEAFF	TRBJ1-1	TRBV9
CASSRESTDTQYF	TRBJ2-3	TRBV6-4
CASSSVPGNEQFF	TRBJ2-1	TRBV6-5
CASSEQGHYGYTF	TRBJ1-2	TRBV25-1
CASSFGRDRDLREKLFF	TRBJ1-4	TRBV5-8
CASSRRQGPGANVLTF	TRBJ2-6	TRBV3-1/TRBV3-2
CASSPGSRGYTF	TRBJ1-2	TRBV28
CASSIGRPPRELFF	TRBJ1-4	TRBV19
CASSESRSADTQYF	TRBJ2-3	TRBV10-1
CATSDGAGGEHQPQHF	TRBJ1-5	TRBV24-1